This T cell receptor beta chain was found in a study of Ad26.COV2.S vaccination and SARS-CoV-2 variants. The wider study: Each vaccinee took Ad26.COV2.S intramuscularly, once or twice 56 days apart. Study outcomes and limitations: People who got the vaccine or the placebo had similar non-spike TCR breadth.

V lost 1 base to trimming and J lost 0 bases, with 7 bases between them. The germline V gene encodes CDR1 MGHRA and CDR2 YSYEKL. This CDR3 is built from 15 residues. Treatment denoted: about 20 received Ad26.COV2.S at low or high dose, single or two shots; 5 received placebo; per-sample allocation not given. Day 63 following the first vaccine or placebo injection was when the samples were taken. Wuhan-strain spike was delivered by a replication-incompetent Ad26 vector. Clones were read by immunoSEQ multiplex PCR, and TCRdb kept only the in-frame ones, dropping some. The profile shows roughly 700,000 clones, 70% to 90% of them singletons. Worth noting for this clone: Its antigen remains unknown.

The chain carries TRBV4-1 and TRBJ1-3, with no clear D. The receptor's source is a person aged 18-60 years who received the Ad26.COV2.S COVID-19 vaccine or a placebo. This sample comprised peripheral blood, obtained in a trial of Ad26.COV2.S vaccine versus placebo. In DNA form, the CDR3 reads TGCGCCAGCAGCCAAGTCCGGGACTCTGGAAACACCATATATTTT. Its protein is CASSQVRDSGNTIYF.